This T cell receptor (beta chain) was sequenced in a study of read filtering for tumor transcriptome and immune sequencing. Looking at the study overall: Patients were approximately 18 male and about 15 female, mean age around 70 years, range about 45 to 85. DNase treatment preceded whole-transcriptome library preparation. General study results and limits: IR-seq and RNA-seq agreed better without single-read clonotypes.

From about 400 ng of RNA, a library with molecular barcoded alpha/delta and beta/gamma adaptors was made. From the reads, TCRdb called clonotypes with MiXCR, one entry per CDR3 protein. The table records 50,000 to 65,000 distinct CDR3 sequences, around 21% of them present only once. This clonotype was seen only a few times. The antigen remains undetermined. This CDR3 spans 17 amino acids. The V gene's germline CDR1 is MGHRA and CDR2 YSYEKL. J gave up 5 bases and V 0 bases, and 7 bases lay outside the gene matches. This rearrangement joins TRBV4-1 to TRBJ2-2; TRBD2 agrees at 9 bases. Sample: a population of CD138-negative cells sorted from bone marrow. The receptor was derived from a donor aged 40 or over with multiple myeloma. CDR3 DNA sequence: TGCGCCAGCAGCCAAGAATCCAGCGGGAGGAGGACCGGGGAGCTGTTTTTT. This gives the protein CASSQESSGRRTGELFF.